This TCR beta chain comes out of a study of T cells after yellow fever vaccination. This clonotype was counted many times. One entry per CDR3 protein results from TCRdb running MiXCR on the 5' RACE reads. The table lists about 10,000 distinct CDR3 sequences, under 5.5% of them singletons. V lost 4 bases and J 3 bases, leaving 19 bases between the germline ends. Germline-derived CDR1 and CDR2 are SGHTA and FQGNSA. CDR3 length: 16 residues. The sequence derives from a young man who received the YFV17D yellow fever vaccine. Specimen: PBMCs, either bulk or a sorted T-cell subset (CD4+, CD8+, memory, or dextramer-sorted; not recorded which), collected approximately 15 days after the first yellow fever vaccination. This chain uses TRBV7-2 with TRBJ2-7, with a possible D match to TRBD2 (5 bases). For the CDR3, the DNA is TGTGCCAGCAGCTCCTTCGGAGGTAGCCCCCTCTACGAGCAGTACTTC. Encoded protein: CASSSFGGSPLYEQYF.